This T cell receptor beta chain stems from a study of PD-L1 blockade in urothelial cancer. Specified time point: pretreatment peripheral blood. This table comes from immunoSEQ multiplex PCR, and its TCRdb copy is limited to in-frame clones, with some not included. The repertoire holds 85,000 to 100,000 clones, with around nine tenths as singletons. J lost 3 bases, V lost 5 bases, and 5 bases had no gene match. The CDR3 is 15 amino acids. Germline-derived CDR1 and CDR2 are WNHNN and SYGVQD (reference sequence). The chain links TRBV10-1 to TRBJ2-1; TRBD2 agrees at 9 bases. This specimen consisted of PBMCs, obtained around atezolizumab (anti-PD-L1) treatment. This receptor was identified in a man aged 55 to 70 with urothelial cancer. The CDR3 region has the DNA TGCGCCAGCAGTACAGGACTAGCGCACTACAATGAGCAGTTCTTC. Residues: CASSTGLAHYNEQFF.